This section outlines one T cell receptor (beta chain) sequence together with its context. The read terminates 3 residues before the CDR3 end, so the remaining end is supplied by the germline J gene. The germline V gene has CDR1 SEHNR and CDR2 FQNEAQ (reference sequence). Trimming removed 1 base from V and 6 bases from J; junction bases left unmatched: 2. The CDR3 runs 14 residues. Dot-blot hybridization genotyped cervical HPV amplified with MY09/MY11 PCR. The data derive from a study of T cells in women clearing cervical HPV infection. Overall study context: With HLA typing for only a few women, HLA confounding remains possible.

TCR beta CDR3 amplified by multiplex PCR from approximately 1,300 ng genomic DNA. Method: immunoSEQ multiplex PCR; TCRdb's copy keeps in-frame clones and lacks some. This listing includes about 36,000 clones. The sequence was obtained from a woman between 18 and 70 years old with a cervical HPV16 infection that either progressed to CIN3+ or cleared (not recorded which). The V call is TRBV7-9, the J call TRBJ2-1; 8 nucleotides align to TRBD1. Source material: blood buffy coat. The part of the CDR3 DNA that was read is TGTGCCAGCAGCTTAGGGACAGGGTTCAATGAG. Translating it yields CASSLGTGFNE. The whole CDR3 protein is CASSLGTGFNEQFF.